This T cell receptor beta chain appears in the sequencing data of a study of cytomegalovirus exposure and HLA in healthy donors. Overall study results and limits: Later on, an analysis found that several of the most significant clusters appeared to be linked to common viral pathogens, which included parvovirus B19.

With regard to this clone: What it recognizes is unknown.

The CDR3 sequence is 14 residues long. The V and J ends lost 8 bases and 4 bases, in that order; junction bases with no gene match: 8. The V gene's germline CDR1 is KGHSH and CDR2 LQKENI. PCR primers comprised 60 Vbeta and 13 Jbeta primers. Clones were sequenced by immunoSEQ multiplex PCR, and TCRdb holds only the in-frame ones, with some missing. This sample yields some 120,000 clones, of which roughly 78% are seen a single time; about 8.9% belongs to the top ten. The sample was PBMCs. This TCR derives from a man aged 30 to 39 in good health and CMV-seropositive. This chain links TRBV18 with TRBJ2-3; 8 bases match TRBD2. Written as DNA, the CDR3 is TGTGCCAGCACCCAAGTAGCGGGATCAGATACGCAGTATTTT. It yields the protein CASTQVAGSDTQYF.